The 23 T cell receptor beta chains in this list originate from one sample, sequenced in a study of T cell changes during pregnancy in multiple sclerosis. Data came from immunoSEQ multiplex PCR; TCRdb stores just in-frame clones and leaves some out. The sample includes about 59,000 clones, about 94% of them seen just once. Sample: CD4+ T cells from peripheral blood mononuclear cells, taken before pregnancy. Receptors were obtained from a female donor with multiple sclerosis, enrolled in a pregnancy study.

V gene TRBV19 combines with J gene TRBJ2-3, with 8 bases lining up with TRBD2. This CDR3 is 15 amino acids long. Germline V CDR1 and CDR2: LNHDA, SQIVND (reference sequence). Losses at the gene ends were 2 bases for V and 1 base for J; bases not matched to a gene: 2. Here the CDR3 reads CASSIYSGGTDTQYF. The CDR3 DNA reads as TGTGCCAGTAGTATATATAGCGGGGGCACAGATACGCAGTATTTT.

The J gene is TRBJ2-1, the V gene TRBV28, with 10 bases fitting TRBD1. CDR3 length equals 14 residues. CDR1 is MDHEN and CDR2 is SYDVKM in the germline V gene. The V gene end was trimmed by 6 bases and the J gene end by 4 bases; junction bases not matched to a gene: 3. CDR3 residues: CASRGTGDYNEQFF. The CDR3 DNA reads TGTGCCAGCAGAGGGACAGGGGATTACAATGAGCAGTTCTTC.

The V call is TRBV18, the J call TRBJ1-2, with 8 bases lining up with TRBD1. CDR3 length: 13 residues. The junction had 7 bases not matched to a gene; V was cut back by 6 bases and J by 7 bases. CDR1 and CDR2 from the germline V gene are KGHSH and LQKENI. As DNA, the CDR3 is TGTGCCAGCTCTCGGACAGGGAGGATTGGCTACACCTTC. Translating it yields CASSRTGRIGYTF.

V usage is TRBV11-3 and J usage is TRBJ2-7; 14 nucleotides agree with TRBD2. This CDR3 spans 19 amino acids. The J segment lost 4 bases and the V segment lost 5 bases, leaving 16 bases of the junction unmatched. Germline CDR1 reads SGHNT; CDR2 reads YENEEA. CDR3 amino acids: CASSAYSPGLAGVGYEQYF. As DNA, the CDR3 is TGTGCCAGCAGCGCCTATTCGCCGGGACTAGCGGGAGTCGGATACGAGCAGTACTTC. Filled out from reference TRBV11-3 and TRBJ2-7, the complete variable domain reads EAGVVQSPRYKIIEKKQPVAFWCNPISGHNTLYWYLQNLGQGPELLIRYENEEAVDDSQLPKDRFSAERLKGVDSTLKIQPAELGDSAVYLCASSAYSPGLAGVGYEQYFGPGTRLTVT.

The table lists this clone with a count of one. The chain carries TRBV5-5 and TRBJ1-2; 7 bases fit TRBD1. The germline V gene encodes CDR1 SGHKS and CDR2 YYEKEE (reference sequence). The CDR3 has 15 amino acids. Losses at the gene ends were 0 bases for V and 8 bases for J; bases not matched to a gene: 10. CDR3 sequence: CASSLEGADRSGYTF. CDR3 in DNA: TGTGCCAGCAGCTTGGAGGGGGCTGACCGCTCGGGCTACACCTTC.

The chain combines TRBV14 with TRBJ2-7; D ambiguous. Trimming stripped 5 bases from V and 1 base from J, with 9 bases between. Germline V lookup: CDR1 SGHDN, CDR2 FVKESK. This CDR3 has 13 amino acids. The CDR3 region is CASSGQLSYEQYF. The CDR3 DNA is TGTGCCAGCAGCGGGCAGCTTTCCTACGAGCAGTACTTC. The full variable domain, its missing parts supplied by reference TRBV14 and TRBJ2-7, is EAGVTQFPSHSVIEKGQTVTLRCDPISGHDNLYWYRRVMGKEIKFLLHFVKESKQDESGMPNNRFLAERTGGTYSTLKVQPAELEDSGVYFCASSGQLSYEQYFGPGTRLTVT.

This chain links TRBV10-3 with TRBJ2-3; possibly TRBD2 for D (6 bases). The V gene's germline CDR1 is ENHRY and CDR2 SYGVKD. The CDR3 runs 15 residues. Trimming shortened V by 4 bases and J by 0 bases, and 11 bases separated the two germline ends. Written as DNA, the CDR3 is TGTGCCATCAGTGGGCTGGGGGGTAGCACAGATACGCAGTATTTT. Translated: CAISGLGGSTDTQYF.

The chain combines TRBV27 with TRBJ1-3, with D possibly TRBD1 on 6 matching bases. Germline V gene data show CDR1 as MNHEY and CDR2 as SMNVEV (reference sequence). The CDR3 consists of 14 residues. Trimming pared 6 bases from V and 4 bases from J, leaving 13 bases between. The CDR3 sequence: CASRASGAGNTIYF. The CDR3 DNA is TGTGCCAGCAGAGCATCAGGGGCCGGAAACACCATATATTTT.

This chain connects TRBV19 to TRBJ2-7, with no clear D. Trimming stripped 6 bases from V and 6 bases from J, with 21 bases between. This CDR3 is built from 15 residues. Germline CDR1 LNHDA, CDR2 SQIVND (reference sequence). The CDR3 protein is CASSGSSPSVGEQYF. The CDR3 region has the DNA TGTGCCAGTAGCGGGTCGTCACCTTCCGTTGGCGAGCAGTACTTC.

This clone rates as medium-sized. The chain carries TRBV7-9 and TRBJ2-2, with a possible D match to TRBD2 (5 bases). This CDR3 region has 17 residues. The V gene lost 3 bases and the J gene lost 0 bases, with 14 bases spanning the gap. Germline CDR1 is SEHNR and CDR2 is FQNEAQ (reference sequence). The CDR3 is CASSFPAGAPNTGELFF. The CDR3 DNA reads TGTGCCAGCAGCTTCCCCGCGGGTGCACCGAACACCGGGGAGCTGTTTTTT.

V and J are TRBV28 and TRBJ1-3, with a possible D match to TRBD1 (6 bases). CDR3 length: 14 amino acids. CDR1 is MDHEN and CDR2 is SYDVKM in the germline V gene. Trimming pared 7 bases from V and 8 bases from J, leaving 18 bases between. The CDR3 loop is CASTNRDIWYTIYF. The CDR3 DNA is TGTGCCAGCACTAACCGGGACATATGGTACACCATATATTTT.

The chain uses TRBV18 and TRBJ1-5, with 8 positions matching TRBD1. The germline V gene encodes CDR1 KGHSH and CDR2 LQKENI. The trim removed 6 bases at V and 6 bases at J, leaving 7 bases unmatched. The length of the CDR3 is 14 residues. The CDR3 here is CASSEQGAGQPQHF. The CDR3 nucleotides are TGTGCCAGCTCTGAGCAGGGGGCAGGTCAGCCCCAGCATTTT.

DNA for the CDR3: TGTGCCAGCAGCTTTTGGGGTGGGGGGTTTTTGAACACTGAAGCTTTCTTT. As protein: CASSFWGGGFLNTEAFF. This chain links TRBV7-9 with TRBJ1-1, with a weak D call TRBD1 (5 bases). Between the trimmed V and J ends, which lost 3 bases and 0 bases, there was a span of 17 bases. The CDR3 has 17 residues. Germline CDR1 SEHNR, CDR2 FQNEAQ (reference sequence).

Comments on this clone: This sample also contains other DNA sequences that code for the same CDR3. V gene TRBV30 combines with J gene TRBJ2-5; TRBD2 agrees at 9 bases. Germline V lookup: CDR1 GTSNPN, CDR2 SVGIG (reference sequence). There are 17 residues in the CDR3. After removal of 1 base from V and 3 bases from J, the junction contained 12 bases not matched to a gene. The CDR3 loop reads CAWSDLAGGWGKETQYF. Written as DNA, the CDR3 is TGTGCCTGGAGTGACCTGGCGGGAGGGTGGGGGAAAGAGACCCAGTACTTC.

The chain carries TRBV15 and TRBJ1-1; 7 bases map to TRBD1. Germline assignment: CDR1 LNHNV and CDR2 YYDKDF (reference sequence). The CDR3 length is 18 residues. The J segment lost 0 bases and the V segment lost 5 bases, leaving 15 bases of the junction unmatched. CDR3 in DNA: TGTGCCACCAGCTCCCCAGGGGGTTACGACAGGGTGAACACTGAAGCTTTCTTT. Amino acid sequence: CATSSPGGYDRVNTEAFF.

The chain links TRBV28 to TRBJ1-3; weak D call: TRBD1 (5 bases). Trimming shortened V by 2 bases and J by 5 bases, and 13 bases separated the two germline ends. Germline loops: CDR1 MDHEN, CDR2 SYDVKM. This CDR3 is 15 amino acids long. The CDR3 DNA follows: TGTGCCAGCAGTTTAAGGGAACCAGGGAGAAACACCATATATTTT. Its translation: CASSLREPGRNTIYF.

The chain employs TRBV5-4 and TRBJ1-1; tentative D call: TRBD1 (5 bases). CDR3 length equals 16 residues. CDR1 and CDR2 from the germline V gene are SGHNT and YYREEE (reference sequence). V was cut by 4 bases and J by 4 bases, with 20 bases left in between. The CDR3 nucleotides are TGTGCCAGCAGCCCGGGACCAGCAGCGGGGGGCACTGAAGCTTTCTTT. Translated: CASSPGPAAGGTEAFF.

V is TRBV28 and J is TRBJ2-3; 9 bases agree with TRBD2. There are 16 residues in the CDR3. Losses at the gene ends were 1 base for V and 4 bases for J; bases not matched to a gene: 6. CDR1 is MDHEN, CDR2 SYDVKM, per germline. The CDR3 is CASSLLEAGGSDTQYF. The CDR3 DNA follows: TGTGCCAGCAGTTTATTGGAAGCGGGAGGATCAGATACGCAGTATTTT. The full variable domain, in which reference TRBV28 and TRBJ2-3 provide the parts outside the CDR3, is DVKVTQSSRYLVKRTGEKVFLECVQDMDHENMFWYRQDPGLGLRLIYFSYDVKMKEKGDIPEGYSVSREKKERFSLILESASTNQTSMYLCASSLLEAGGSDTQYFGPGTRLTVL.

This clone was detected once. The chain uses TRBV29-1 and TRBJ2-1; the D gene is possibly TRBD2 (6 bases). The CDR3 runs 14 residues. Trimming took off 2 bases at V and 10 bases at J, with 18 bases between the two ends. CDR1 is SQVTM and CDR2 is ANQGSEA in the germline V gene. CDR3: CSVEIWGGVGEQFF. The CDR3 DNA sequence: TGCAGCGTTGAAATCTGGGGCGGGGTTGGGGAGCAGTTCTTC.

The chain links TRBV7-6 to TRBJ2-2; 9 bases fit TRBD1. The CDR3 has 14 amino acids. V gave up 10 bases and J gave up 1 base; unmatched junction bases: 4. CDR1 is SGHVS and CDR2 is FNYEAQ in the germline V gene. The chain's CDR3 is CATNRGQNTGELFF. For the CDR3, the DNA is TGTGCCACAAACAGGGGGCAGAACACCGGGGAGCTGTTTTTT.

The J gene is TRBJ2-3, the V gene TRBV10-3; D is possibly TRBD1 (6 bases). The CDR3 is 15 amino acids. The V gene lost 3 bases and the J gene lost 3 bases, with 13 bases spanning the gap. The germline V gene encodes CDR1 ENHRY and CDR2 SYGVKD. The CDR3 loop reads CAISDYRVGTDTQYF. The CDR3 DNA sequence: TGTGCCATCAGTGACTACAGGGTGGGAACAGATACGCAGTATTTT.

The chain uses TRBV28 and TRBJ2-2; 8 positions agree with TRBD1. The germline V gene has CDR1 MDHEN and CDR2 SYDVKM. The CDR3 length is 15 residues. V lost 7 bases, J lost 8 bases, and 12 bases stayed unmatched. CDR3 coding DNA: TGTGCCAGCAAGTCGTCGACAGGGGAGTTTGGGGAGCTGTTTTTT. Protein product: CASKSSTGEFGELFF. The full variable domain, with the rest looked up from reference TRBV28 and TRBJ2-2, is DVKVTQSSRYLVKRTGEKVFLECVQDMDHENMFWYRQDPGLGLRLIYFSYDVKMKEKGDIPEGYSVSREKKERFSLILESASTNQTSMYLCASKSSTGEFGELFFGEGSRLTVL.

This chain uses TRBV7-9 with TRBJ2-2; D is uncertain. The V gene's germline CDR1 is SEHNR and CDR2 FQNEAQ (reference sequence). Trimming removed 5 bases at V and 3 bases at J, with 10 bases between. The CDR3 covers 14 residues. This chain's CDR3 is CASSREVYTGELFF. CDR3 sequence (DNA): TGTGCCAGCAGCCGCGAGGTATACACCGGGGAGCTGTTTTTT.